The TCR beta chain under discussion was sequenced for a study of cytomegalovirus exposure and HLA in healthy donors. For this clone: The target antigen is unknown.

The V end was cut by 8 bases, the J end by 0 bases, with 26 bases between. The CDR3 has 19 amino acids. Germline assignment: CDR1 SNHLY and CDR2 FYNNEI. Points from the study as a whole: In the roughly 120 validation repertoires, a later analysis found that first-cohort TCR clusters tended to co-occur. In vitro data verified a few CMV-associated chains as specific for CMV antigens.

This table comes from immunoSEQ multiplex PCR, and its TCRdb copy is limited to in-frame clones, with some not included. In the table there are about 110,000 clones, 70% to 90% of which are singletons. The sequence derives from a woman aged 18-35 years in good health and CMV-seronegative. The specimen was PBMCs. The chain couples TRBV2 to TRBJ2-4; maybe TRBD1 (6 bases). The CDR3 loop reads CASLRSVIQGPSAKNIQYF. In DNA form, the CDR3 reads TGTGCCAGCCTCAGATCGGTGATACAGGGACCCTCAGCCAAAAACATTCAGTACTTC.